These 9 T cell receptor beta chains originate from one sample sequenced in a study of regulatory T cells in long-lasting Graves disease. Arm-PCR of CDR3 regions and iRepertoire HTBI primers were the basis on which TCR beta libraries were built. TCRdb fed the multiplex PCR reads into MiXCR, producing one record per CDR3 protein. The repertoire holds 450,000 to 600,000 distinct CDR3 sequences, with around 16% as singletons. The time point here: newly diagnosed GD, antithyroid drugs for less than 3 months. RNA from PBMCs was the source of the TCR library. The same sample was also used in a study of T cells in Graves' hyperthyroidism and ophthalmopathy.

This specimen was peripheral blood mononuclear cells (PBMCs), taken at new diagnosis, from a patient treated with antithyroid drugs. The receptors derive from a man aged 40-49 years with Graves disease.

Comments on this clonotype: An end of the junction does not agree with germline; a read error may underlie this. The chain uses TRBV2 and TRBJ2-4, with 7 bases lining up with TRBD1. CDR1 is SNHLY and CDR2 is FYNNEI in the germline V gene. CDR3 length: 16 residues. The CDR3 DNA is TGTGCCAGCAGGAGAACAGGGGACCTAGCCAAAAACACTCAGTACTTC. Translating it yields CASRRTGDLAKNTQYF. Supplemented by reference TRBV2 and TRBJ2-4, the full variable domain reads EPEVTQTPSHQVTQMGQEVILRCVPISNHLYFYWYRQILGQKVEFLVSFYNNEISEKSEIFDDQFSVERPDGSNFTLKIRSTKLEDSAMYFCASRRTGDLAKNTQYFGAGTRLSVL.

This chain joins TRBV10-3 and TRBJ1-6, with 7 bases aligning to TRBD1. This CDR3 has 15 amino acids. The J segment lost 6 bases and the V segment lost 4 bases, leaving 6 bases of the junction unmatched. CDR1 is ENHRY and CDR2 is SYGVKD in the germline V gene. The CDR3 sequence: CAISAEGAVNSPLHF. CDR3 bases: TGTGCCATCAGTGCCGAGGGGGCGGTTAATTCACCCCTCCACTTT.

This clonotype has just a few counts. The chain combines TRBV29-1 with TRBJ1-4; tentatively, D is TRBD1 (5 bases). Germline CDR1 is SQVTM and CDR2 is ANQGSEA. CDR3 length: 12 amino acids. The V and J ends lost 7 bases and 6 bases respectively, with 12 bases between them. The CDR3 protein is CSAKRGDEKLFF. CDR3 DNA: TGCAGCGCTAAAAGAGGGGATGAAAAACTGTTTTTT. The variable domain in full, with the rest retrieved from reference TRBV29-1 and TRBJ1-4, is SAVISQKPSRDICQRGTSLTIQCQVDSQVTMMFWYRQQPGQSLTLIATANQGSEATYESGFVIDKFPISRPNLTFSTLTVSNMSPEDSSIYLCSAKRGDEKLFFGSGTQLSVL.

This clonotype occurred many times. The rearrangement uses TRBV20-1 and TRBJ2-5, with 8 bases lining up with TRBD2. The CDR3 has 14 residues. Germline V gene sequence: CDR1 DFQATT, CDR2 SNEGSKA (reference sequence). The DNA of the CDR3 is TGCAGGCTTCTCGGCGGGGGGTCGGGAGAGACCCAGTACTTC. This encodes CRLLGGGSGETQYF.

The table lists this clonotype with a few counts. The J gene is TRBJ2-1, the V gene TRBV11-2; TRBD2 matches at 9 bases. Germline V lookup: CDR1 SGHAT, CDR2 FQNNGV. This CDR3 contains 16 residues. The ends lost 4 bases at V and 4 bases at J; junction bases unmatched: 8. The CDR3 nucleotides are TGTGCCAGCAGCTCCTGGACTAGCGCCACATACAATGAGCAGTTCTTC. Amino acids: CASSSWTSATYNEQFF.

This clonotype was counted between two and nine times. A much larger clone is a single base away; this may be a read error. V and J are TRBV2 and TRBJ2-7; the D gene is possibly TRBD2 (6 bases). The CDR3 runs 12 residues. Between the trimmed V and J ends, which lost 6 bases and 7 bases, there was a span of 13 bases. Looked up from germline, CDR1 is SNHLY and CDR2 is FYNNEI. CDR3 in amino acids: CASRTQEGEQYF. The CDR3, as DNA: TGTGCCAGCAGGACACAGGAGGGGGAGCAGTACTTC.

Here the CDR3 reads CAIMGTGNTEAFF. The CDR3 region has the DNA TGTGCCATCATGGGGACAGGGAACACTGAAGCTTTCTTT. The chain joins TRBV10-3 to TRBJ1-1, with 8 bases aligning to TRBD1. Germline trimming cut 7 bases from V and 1 base from J; bases unmatched to any gene: 2. From germline, CDR1 is ENHRY and CDR2 SYGVKD. This CDR3 contains 13 residues.

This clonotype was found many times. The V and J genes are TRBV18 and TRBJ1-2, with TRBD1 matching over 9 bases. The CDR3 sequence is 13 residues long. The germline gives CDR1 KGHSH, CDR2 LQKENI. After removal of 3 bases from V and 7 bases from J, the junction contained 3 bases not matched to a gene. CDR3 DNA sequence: TGTGCCAGCTCACCCGGGACAGGGACTGGCTACACCTTC. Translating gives CASSPGTGTGYTF.

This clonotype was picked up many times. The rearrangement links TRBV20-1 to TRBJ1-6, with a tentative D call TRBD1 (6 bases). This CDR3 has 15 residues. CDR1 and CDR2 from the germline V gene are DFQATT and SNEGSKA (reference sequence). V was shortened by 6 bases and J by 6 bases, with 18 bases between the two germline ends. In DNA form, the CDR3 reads TGCAGTGCCAATCTCGGTGACAGGATTAATTCACCCCTCCACTTT. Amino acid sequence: CSANLGDRINSPLHF.